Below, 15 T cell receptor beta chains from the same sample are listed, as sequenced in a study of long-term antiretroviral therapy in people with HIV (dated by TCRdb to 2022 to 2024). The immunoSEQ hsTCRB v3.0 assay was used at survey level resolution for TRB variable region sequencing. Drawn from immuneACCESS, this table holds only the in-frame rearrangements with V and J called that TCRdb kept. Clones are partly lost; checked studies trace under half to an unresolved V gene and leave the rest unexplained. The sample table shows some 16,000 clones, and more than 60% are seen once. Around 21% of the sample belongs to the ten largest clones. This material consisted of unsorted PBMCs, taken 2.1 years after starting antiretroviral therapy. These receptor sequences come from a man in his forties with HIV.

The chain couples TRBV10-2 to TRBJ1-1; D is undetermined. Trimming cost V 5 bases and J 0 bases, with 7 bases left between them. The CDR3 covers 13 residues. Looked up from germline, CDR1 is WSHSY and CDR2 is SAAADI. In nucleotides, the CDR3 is TGCGCCAGCAGTACGGGTATGAACACTGAAGCTTTCTTT. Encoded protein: CASSTGMNTEAFF.

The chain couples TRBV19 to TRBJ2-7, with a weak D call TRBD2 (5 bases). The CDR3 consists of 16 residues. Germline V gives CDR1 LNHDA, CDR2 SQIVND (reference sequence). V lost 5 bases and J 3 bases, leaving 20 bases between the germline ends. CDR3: CASSSPGRRDSYEQYF. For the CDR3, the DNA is TGTGCCAGTAGTTCACCCGGGCGACGGGATAGCTACGAGCAGTACTTC.

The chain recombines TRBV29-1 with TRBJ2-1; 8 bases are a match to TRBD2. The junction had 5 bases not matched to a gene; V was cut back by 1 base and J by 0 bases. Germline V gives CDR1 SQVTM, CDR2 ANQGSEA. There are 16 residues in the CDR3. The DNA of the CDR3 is TGCAGCGTTGAAGGGTTAGCGGGGAGCTCCTACAATGAGCAGTTCTTC. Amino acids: CSVEGLAGSSYNEQFF.

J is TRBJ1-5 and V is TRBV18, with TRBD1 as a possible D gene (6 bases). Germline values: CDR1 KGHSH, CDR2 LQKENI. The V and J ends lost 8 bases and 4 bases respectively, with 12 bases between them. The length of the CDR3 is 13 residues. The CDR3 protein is CASQGLPNQPQHF. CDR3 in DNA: TGTGCCAGCCAGGGGCTTCCGAATCAGCCCCAGCATTTT.

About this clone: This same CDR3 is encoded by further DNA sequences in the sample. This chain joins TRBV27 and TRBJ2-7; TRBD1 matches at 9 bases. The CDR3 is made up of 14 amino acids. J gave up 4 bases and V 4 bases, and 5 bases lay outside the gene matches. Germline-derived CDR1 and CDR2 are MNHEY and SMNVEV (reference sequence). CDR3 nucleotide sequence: TGTGCCAGCAGTTCCGGGACAGGGATTTACGAGCAGTACTTC. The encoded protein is CASSSGTGIYEQYF.

The CDR3 DNA sequence: TGTGCCAGCAGCTTGGGGGTTCCTGGAAACACCATATATTTT. Translated: CASSLGVPGNTIYF. This rearrangement joins TRBV7-8 to TRBJ1-3; the D gene is possibly TRBD1 (5 bases). The CDR3 covers 14 residues. From germline, CDR1 is SGHVS and CDR2 FQNEAQ. The V and J ends lost 3 bases and 2 bases respectively, with 8 bases between them.

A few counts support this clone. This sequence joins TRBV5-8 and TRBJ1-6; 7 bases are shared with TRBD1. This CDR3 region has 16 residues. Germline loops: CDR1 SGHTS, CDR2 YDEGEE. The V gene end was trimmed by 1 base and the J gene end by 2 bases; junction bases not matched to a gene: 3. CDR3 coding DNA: TGTGCCAGCAGCTTGACCACAGGGGCCTATAATTCACCCCTCCACTTT. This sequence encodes CASSLTTGAYNSPLHF.

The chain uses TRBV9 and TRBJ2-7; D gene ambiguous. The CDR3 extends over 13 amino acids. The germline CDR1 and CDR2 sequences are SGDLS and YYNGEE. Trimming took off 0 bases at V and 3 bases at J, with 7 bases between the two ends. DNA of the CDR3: TGTGCCAGCAGCGTAGGCCACAGCTACGAGCAGTACTTC. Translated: CASSVGHSYEQYF.

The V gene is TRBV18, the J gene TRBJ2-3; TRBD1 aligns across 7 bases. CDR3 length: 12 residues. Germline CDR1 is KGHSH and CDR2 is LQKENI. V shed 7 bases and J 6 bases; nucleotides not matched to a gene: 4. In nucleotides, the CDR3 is TGTGCCAGCTTAACACAGGGGGATACGCAGTATTTT. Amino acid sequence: CASLTQGDTQYF. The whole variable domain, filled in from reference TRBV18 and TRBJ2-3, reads NAGVMQNPRHLVRRRGQEARLRCSPMKGHSHVYWYRQLPEEGLKFMVYLQKENIIDESGMPKERFSAEFPKEGPSILRIQQVVRGDSAAYFCASLTQGDTQYFGPGTRLTVL.

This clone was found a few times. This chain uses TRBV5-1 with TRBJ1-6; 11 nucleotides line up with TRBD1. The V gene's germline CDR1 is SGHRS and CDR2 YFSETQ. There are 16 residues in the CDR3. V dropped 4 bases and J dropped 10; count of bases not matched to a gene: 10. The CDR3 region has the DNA TGCGCCAGCAGCCCAGAAGGACAGGGGGCAAGCTCACCCCTCCACTTT. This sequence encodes CASSPEGQGASSPLHF.

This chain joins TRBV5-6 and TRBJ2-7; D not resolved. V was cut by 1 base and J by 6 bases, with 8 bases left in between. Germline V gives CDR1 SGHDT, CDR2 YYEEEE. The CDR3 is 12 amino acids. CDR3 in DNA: TGTGCCAGCAGCTTGCGACTCACCGAGCAGTACTTC. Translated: CASSLRLTEQYF.

The CDR3, as DNA: TGCAGCGCAAGACCGGCGCTCCTCTCCTACAATGAGCAGTTCTTC. It is translated as CSARPALLSYNEQFF. This chain connects TRBV29-1 to TRBJ2-1; D not resolved. Trimming left V 7 bases short and J 0 bases short, with 16 bases between. CDR1 is SQVTM and CDR2 is ANQGSEA in the germline V gene. This CDR3 is built from 15 residues.

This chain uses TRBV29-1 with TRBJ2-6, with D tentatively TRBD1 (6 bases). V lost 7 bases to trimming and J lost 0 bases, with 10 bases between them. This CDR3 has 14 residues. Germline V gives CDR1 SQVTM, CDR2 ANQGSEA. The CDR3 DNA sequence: TGCAGCGCCACACAGGGCTCTGGGGCCAACGTCCTGACTTTC. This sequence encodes CSATQGSGANVLTF.

The CDR3 DNA sequence: TGTGCCAGCAGCCAGGAGCTTAACTATGGCTACACCTTC. Translating it yields CASSQELNYGYTF. The chain couples TRBV14 to TRBJ1-2; unclear D gene. V was shortened by 3 bases and J by 1 base, with 6 bases between the two germline ends. From germline, CDR1 is SGHDN and CDR2 FVKESK. This CDR3 has 13 amino acids.

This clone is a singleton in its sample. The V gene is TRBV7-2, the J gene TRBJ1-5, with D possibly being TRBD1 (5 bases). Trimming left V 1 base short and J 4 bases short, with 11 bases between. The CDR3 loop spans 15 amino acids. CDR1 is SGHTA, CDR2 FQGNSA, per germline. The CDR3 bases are TGTGCCAGCAGCTTAGGGGGGGTAGATAATCAGCCCCAGCATTTT. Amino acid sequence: CASSLGGVDNQPQHF. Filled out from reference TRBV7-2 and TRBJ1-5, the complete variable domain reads GAGVSQSPSNKVTEKGKDVELRCDPISGHTALYWYRQSLGQGLEFLIYFQGNSAPDKSGLPSDRFSAERTGGSVSTLTIQRTQQEDSAVYLCASSLGGVDNQPQHFGDGTRLSIL.